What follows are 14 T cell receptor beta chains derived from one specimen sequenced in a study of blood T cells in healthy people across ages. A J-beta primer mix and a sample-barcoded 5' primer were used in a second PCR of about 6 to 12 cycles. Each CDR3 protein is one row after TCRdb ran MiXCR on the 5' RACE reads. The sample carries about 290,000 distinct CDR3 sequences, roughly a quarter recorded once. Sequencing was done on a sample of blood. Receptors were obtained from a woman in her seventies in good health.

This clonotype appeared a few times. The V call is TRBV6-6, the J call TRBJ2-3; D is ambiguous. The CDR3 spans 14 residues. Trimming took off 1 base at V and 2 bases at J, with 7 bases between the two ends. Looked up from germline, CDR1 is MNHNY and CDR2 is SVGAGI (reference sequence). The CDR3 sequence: CASSYLQNTDTQYF. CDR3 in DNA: TGTGCCAGCAGTTACTTGCAGAACACAGATACGCAGTATTTT.

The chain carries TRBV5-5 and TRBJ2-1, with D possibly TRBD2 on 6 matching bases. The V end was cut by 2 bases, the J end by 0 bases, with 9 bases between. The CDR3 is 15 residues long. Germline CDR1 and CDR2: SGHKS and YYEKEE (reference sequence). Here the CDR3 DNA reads TGTGCCAGCAGCTTCGAGGACTACTCCTACAATGAGCAGTTCTTC. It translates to CASSFEDYSYNEQFF. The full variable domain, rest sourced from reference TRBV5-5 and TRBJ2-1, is DAGVTQSPTHLIKTRGQQVTLRCSPISGHKSVSWYQQVLGQGPQFIFQYYEKEERGRGNFPDRFSARQFPNYSSELNVNALLLGDSALYLCASSFEDYSYNEQFFGPGTRLTVL.

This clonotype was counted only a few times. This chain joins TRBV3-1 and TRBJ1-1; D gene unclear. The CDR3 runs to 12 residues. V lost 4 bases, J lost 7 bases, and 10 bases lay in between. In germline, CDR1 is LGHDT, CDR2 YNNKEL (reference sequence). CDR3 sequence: CASSLYGVEAFF. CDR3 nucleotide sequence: TGTGCCAGCAGCCTCTACGGGGTTGAAGCTTTCTTT.

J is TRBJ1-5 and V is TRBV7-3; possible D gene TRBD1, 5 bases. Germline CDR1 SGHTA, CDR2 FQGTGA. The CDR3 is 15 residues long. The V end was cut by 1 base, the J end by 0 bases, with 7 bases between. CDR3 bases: TGTGCCAGCAGCTTAATGGGGGGTAGCAATCAGCCCCAGCATTTT. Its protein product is CASSLMGGSNQPQHF.

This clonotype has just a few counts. CDR3 loop: CASSFLAGGRGTDTQYF. As DNA, the CDR3 is TGTGCCAGCAGTTTTTTAGCGGGAGGGCGAGGCACAGATACGCAGTATTTT. V usage is TRBV6-5 and J usage is TRBJ2-3; 11 nucleotides line up with TRBD2. The ends lost 4 bases at V and 1 base at J; junction bases unmatched: 7. Germline V lookup: CDR1 MNHEY, CDR2 SVGAGI. The CDR3 is 17 residues long.

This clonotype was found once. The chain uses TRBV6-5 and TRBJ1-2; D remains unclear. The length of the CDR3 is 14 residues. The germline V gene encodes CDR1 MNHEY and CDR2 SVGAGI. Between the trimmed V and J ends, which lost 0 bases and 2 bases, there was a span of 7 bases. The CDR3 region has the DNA TGTGCCAGCAGTTACTCGTCGGGGAACTATGGCTACACCTTC. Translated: CASSYSSGNYGYTF.

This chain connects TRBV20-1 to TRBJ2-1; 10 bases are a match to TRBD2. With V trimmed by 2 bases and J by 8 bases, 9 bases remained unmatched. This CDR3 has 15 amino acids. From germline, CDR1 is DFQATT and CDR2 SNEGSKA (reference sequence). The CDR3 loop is CSARSPAGGYHEQFF. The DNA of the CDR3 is TGCAGTGCTAGATCCCCAGCGGGAGGGTACCATGAGCAGTTCTTC.

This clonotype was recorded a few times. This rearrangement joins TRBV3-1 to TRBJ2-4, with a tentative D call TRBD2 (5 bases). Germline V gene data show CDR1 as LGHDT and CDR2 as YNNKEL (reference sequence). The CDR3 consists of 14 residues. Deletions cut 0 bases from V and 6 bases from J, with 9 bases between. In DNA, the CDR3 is TGTGCCAGCAGCCAAGATGCGGGCTCAAACATTCAGTACTTC. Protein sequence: CASSQDAGSNIQYF.

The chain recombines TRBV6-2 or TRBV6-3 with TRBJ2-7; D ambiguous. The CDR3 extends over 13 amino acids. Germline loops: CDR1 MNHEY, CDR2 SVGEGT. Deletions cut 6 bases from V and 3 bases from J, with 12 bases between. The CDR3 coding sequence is TGTGCCAGCAGGCCCCCGCCCCGCTACGAGCAGTACTTC. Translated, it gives CASRPPPRYEQYF.

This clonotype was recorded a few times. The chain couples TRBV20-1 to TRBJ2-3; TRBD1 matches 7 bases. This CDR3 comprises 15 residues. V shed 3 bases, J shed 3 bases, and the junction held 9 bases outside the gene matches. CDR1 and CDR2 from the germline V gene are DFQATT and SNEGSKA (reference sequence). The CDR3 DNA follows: TGCAGTGCTAGGGGGCCAGGGGGTCTGACAGATACGCAGTATTTT. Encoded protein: CSARGPGGLTDTQYF.

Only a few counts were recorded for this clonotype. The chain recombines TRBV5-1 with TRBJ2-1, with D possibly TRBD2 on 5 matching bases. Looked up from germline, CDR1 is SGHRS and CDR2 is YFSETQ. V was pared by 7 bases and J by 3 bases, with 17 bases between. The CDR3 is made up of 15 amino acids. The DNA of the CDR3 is TGCGCCAGCCAAGAGGGTGCACAGCTCTACAATGAGCAGTTCTTC. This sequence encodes CASQEGAQLYNEQFF.

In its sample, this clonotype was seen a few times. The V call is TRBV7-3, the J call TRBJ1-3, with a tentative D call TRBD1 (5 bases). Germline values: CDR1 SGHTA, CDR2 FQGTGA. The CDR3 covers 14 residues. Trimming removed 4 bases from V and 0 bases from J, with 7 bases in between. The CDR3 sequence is CASSSGDSGNTIYF. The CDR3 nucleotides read TGTGCCAGCAGCTCGGGGGACTCTGGAAACACCATATATTTT. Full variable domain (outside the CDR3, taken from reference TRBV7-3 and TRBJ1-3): GAGVSQTPSNKVTEKGKYVELRCDPISGHTALYWYRQSLGQGPEFLIYFQGTGAADDSGLPNDRFFAVRPEGSVSTLKIQRTERGDSAVYLCASSSGDSGNTIYFGEGSWLTVV.

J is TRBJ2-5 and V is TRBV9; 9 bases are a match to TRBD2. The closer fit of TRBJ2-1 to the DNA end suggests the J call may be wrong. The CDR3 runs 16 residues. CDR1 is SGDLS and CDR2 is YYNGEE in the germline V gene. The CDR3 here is CASSASGTSYSNEQFF. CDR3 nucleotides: TGTGCCAGCAGCGCCTCCGGGACTAGCTATTCCAATGAGCAGTTCTTC.

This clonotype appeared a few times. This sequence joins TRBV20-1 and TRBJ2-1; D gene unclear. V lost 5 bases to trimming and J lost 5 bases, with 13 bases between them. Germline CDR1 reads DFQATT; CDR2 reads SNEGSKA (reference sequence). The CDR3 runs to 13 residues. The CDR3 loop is CSADSGRDNEQFF. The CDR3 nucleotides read TGCAGTGCTGACTCCGGACGGGACAATGAGCAGTTCTTC.